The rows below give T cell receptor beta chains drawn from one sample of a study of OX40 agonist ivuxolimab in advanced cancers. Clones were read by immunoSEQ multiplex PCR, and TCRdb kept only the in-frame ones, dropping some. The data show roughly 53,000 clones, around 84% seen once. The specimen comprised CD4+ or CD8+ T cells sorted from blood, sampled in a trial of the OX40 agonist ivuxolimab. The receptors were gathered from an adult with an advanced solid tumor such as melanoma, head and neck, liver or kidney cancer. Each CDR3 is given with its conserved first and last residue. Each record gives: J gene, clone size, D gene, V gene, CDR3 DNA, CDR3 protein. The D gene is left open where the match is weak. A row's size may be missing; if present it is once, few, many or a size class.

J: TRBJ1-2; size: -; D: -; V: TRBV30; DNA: TGTGCCTGGAGTGAGCAGGTCCTCTATGGCTACACCTTC; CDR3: CAWSEQVLYGYTF
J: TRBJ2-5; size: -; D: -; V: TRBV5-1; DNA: TGCGCCAGCAGCTTGGTGGGAGGGGGCCAGGAGACCCAGTACTTC; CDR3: CASSLVGGGQETQYF
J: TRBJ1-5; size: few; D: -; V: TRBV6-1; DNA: TGTGCCAGCAGTTGGGAGGGGGGAAGCAATCAGCCCCAGCATTTT; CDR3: CASSWEGGSNQPQHF
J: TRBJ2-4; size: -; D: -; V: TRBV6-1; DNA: TGTGCCAGCAGTGAAGTGGGTCTAGCGACCGCTCTAGCCAAAAACATTCAGTACTTC; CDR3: CASSEVGLATALAKNIQYF
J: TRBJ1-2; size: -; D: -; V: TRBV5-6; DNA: TGTGCCAGCAGCTCGTTGGGGGGGAACTATGGCTACACCTTC; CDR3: CASSSLGGNYGYTF
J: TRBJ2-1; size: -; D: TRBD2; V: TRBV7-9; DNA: TGTGCCAGCAGCTTAGGAGGGGAGGGCCGGTACAATGAGCAGTTCTTC; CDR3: CASSLGGEGRYNEQFF
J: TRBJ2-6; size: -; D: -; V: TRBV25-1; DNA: TGTGCCAGCAGTGGCTTGGGGGCCAACGTCCTGACTTTC; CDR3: CASSGLGANVLTF
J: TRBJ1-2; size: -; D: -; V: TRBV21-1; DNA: TGTGCCAGCAGCAAAACCTATGTCGGAGATGGCTACACCTTC; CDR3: CASSKTYVGDGYTF
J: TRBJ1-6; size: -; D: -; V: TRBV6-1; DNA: TGTGCCAGCACAGGGGTTCGTAATTCACCCCTCCACTTT; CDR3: CASTGVRNSPLHF
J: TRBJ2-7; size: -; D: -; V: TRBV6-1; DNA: TGTGCCAGCAGGGCCCTGGGACAAACCTACGAGCAGTACTTC; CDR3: CASRALGQTYEQYF
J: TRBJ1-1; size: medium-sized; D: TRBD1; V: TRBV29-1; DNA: TGCAGCGTTGAAGAAGGGACAGGGAACACTGAAGCTTTCTTT; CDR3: CSVEEGTGNTEAFF
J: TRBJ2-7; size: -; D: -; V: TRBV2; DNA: TGTGCCAGCAGCAGAGGGGAAACCTACGAGCAGTACTTC; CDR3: CASSRGETYEQYF
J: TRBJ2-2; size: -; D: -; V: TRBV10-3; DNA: TGTGCCATCAGTGGGGCCGGAGGCTTAACCCGCACCGGGGAGCTGTTTTTT; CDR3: CAISGAGGLTRTGELFF
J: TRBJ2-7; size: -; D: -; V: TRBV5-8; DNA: TGTGCCAGCAGCCCGGGACGGAACTACGAGCAGTACTTC; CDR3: CASSPGRNYEQYF
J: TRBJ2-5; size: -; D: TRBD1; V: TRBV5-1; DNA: TGCGCCAGCAGACCCACCGACAGGGCCCAAGAGACCCAGTACTTC; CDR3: CASRPTDRAQETQYF
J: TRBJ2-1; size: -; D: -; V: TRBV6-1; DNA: TGTGCCAGCAGTGAATTTAGCGGTTACTACAATGAGCAGTTCTTC; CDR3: CASSEFSGYYNEQFF
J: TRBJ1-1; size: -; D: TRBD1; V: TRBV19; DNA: TGTGCCAGTATCTCCCCGTTCGGGACAGGGAACACTGAAGCTTTCTTT; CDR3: CASISPFGTGNTEAFF
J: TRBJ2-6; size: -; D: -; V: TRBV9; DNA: TGTGCCAGCAGCGTAGGTCCGGCTGGGGCCAACGTCCTGACTTTC; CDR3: CASSVGPAGANVLTF
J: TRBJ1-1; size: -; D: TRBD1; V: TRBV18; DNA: TGTGCCAGCTCACCGGGACAGCCGAACACTGAAGCTTTCTTT; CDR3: CASSPGQPNTEAFF
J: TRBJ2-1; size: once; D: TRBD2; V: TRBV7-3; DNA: TGTGCCAGCAGCCTTCTAGCGGGAGGGGGTAATGAGCAGTTCTTC; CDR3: CASSLLAGGGNEQFF
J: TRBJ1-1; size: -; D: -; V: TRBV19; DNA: TGTGCCAGTAGTATAGAGGGTCTGATGAACACTGAAGCTTTCTTT; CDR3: CASSIEGLMNTEAFF
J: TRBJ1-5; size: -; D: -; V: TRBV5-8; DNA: TGTGCCAGCAGCTTGGGACAGAAAGTCAATCAGCCCCAGCATTTT; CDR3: CASSLGQKVNQPQHF
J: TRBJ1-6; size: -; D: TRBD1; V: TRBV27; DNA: TGTGCCAGCAGTCGCAGCCGGGACAGGGCTTCACCCCTCCACTTT; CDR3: CASSRSRDRASPLHF
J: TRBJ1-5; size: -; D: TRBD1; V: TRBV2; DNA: TGTGCCAGCAGTGCTGAAAGGGGGCTTGGGCAGCCCCAGCATTTT; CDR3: CASSAERGLGQPQHF
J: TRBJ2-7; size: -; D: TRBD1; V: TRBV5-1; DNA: TGCGCCAGCAGCAGGACAGGGATAAGCTCCTACGAGCAGTACTTC; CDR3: CASSRTGISSYEQYF
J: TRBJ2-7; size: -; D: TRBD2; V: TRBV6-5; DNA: TGTGCCAGCAGACTCCCTAGCGGCTACGAGCAGTACTTC; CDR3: CASRLPSGYEQYF
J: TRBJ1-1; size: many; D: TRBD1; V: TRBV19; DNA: TGTGCCAGTAGACTGGGGCAGGGGGAAGCTGAAGCTTTCTTT; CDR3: CASRLGQGEAEAFF
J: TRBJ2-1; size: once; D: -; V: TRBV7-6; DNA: TGTGCCAGCAGCTCCCCAGGGGAGGCCTTAGGTGAGCAGTTCTTC; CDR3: CASSSPGEALGEQFF
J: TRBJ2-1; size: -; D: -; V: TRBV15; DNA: TGTGCCACCAGCAGAGATAACGGTCTTCATTCCTACAATGAGCAGTTCTTC; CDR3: CATSRDNGLHSYNEQFF
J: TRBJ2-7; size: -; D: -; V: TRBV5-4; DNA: TGTGCCAGCAGCTTGACTAGCACCGACGAGCAGTACTTC; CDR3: CASSLTSTDEQYF
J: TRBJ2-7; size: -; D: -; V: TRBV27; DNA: TGTGCCAGCAGTCGGGGTGGGTCGTCCTACGAGCAGTACTTC; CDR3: CASSRGGSSYEQYF
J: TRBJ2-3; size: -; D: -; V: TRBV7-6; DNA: TGTGCCAGCAGCTTAGCAGGGAGTCCCCCCGATACGCAGTATTTT; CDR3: CASSLAGSPPDTQYF